This T cell receptor beta chain stems from a study of blood T cell repertoires in COVID-19. Study background: Both acute and convalescent COVID-19 samples were obtained from the United States, Italy and Spain. Nucleic acid was either cDNA or gDNA, and it came from T cells, B-cell-depleted T cells, or PBMCs.

V shed 0 bases, J shed 7 bases, and the junction held 5 bases outside the gene matches. Germline lookup yields CDR1 MNHEY and CDR2 SVGAGI. The CDR3 is 14 amino acids. This clone showed up just once. Original processing methods: Using reference gene primer amplification, nucleated cell counts were estimated. TCRdb's table, derived via immunoSEQ multiplex PCR, lists solely in-frame clones and lacks some. V and J calls and clone size are those listed in that table; D and trimming were worked out from the DNA. The repertoire holds about 360,000 clones, about 86% seen once, with around 7.5% in the top ten. The Seattle patients, enrolled during active infection, were followed longitudinally.

The sequenced sample was peripheral blood. This clonotype originated in an older woman with COVID-19, enrolled during active disease. The chain has TRBV6-5 and TRBJ1-2; 7 bases are a match to TRBD1. DNA for the CDR3: TGTGCCAGCAGTTACTCCACAGGGGCTGGTGGCTACACCTTC. Translated: CASSYSTGAGGYTF.